Each of the 18 T cell receptor beta chains below was sequenced from the same sample in a study of CD8 T cells in ankylosing spondylitis. In TCRdb, the 5' RACE reads were re-called with MiXCR into one record per CDR3 protein. The sample carries 250,000 to 350,000 distinct CDR3 sequences, 15% to 20% recorded once. Source material: blood, either unsorted or a sorted T cell fraction (not recorded which). The receptors stem from a male donor with ankylosing spondylitis or in good health (not recorded which).

This clonotype was recorded a few times. The chain uses TRBV5-1 and TRBJ1-6; 7 nucleotides align to TRBD1. V gave up 4 bases and J gave up 10 bases; unmatched junction bases: 11. Germline CDR1 and CDR2: SGHRS and YFSETQ. The CDR3 is 15 residues long. The DNA for the CDR3 is TGCGCCAGCAGCCCGGAGGGGACAGAAGGGTCACCCCTCCACTTT. Protein product: CASSPEGTEGSPLHF.

This chain uses TRBV6-2 or TRBV6-3 with TRBJ2-3, with D possibly called TRBD1 or TRBD2 (5 bases each). Germline V gene lookup returns CDR1 MNHEY and CDR2 SVGEGT. The CDR3 is 16 residues long. Trimming stripped 2 bases from V and 2 bases from J, with 14 bases between. The CDR3 sequence is CASSYDKTDYTDTQYF. Here the CDR3 DNA reads TGTGCCAGCAGTTACGACAAGACAGACTACACAGATACGCAGTATTTT.

The J gene is TRBJ2-2, the V gene TRBV15; D assignment may be TRBD1 or TRBD2 (5 bases each). CDR3 length equals 13 residues. CDR1 and CDR2 (germline): LNHNV, YYDKDF (reference sequence). The V gene lost 6 bases and the J gene lost 4 bases, with 9 bases spanning the gap. For the CDR3, the DNA is TGTGCCACCAGAGGGGAGTTCACCGGGGAGCTGTTTTTT. Translating gives CATRGEFTGELFF. Looking up the rest from reference TRBV15 and TRBJ2-2 gives the full variable domain: DAMVIQNPRYQVTQFGKPVTLSCSQTLNHNVMYWYQQKSSQAPKLLFHYYDKDFNNEADTPDNFQSRRPNTSFCFLDIRSPGLGDTAMYLCATRGEFTGELFFGEGSRLTVL.

This clonotype was counted ten times or more. The chain recombines TRBV10-3 with TRBJ1-6, with a possible D match to TRBD1 (6 bases). Trimming shortened V by 8 bases and J by 9 bases, and 14 bases separated the two germline ends. CDR3 size: 13 residues. Germline CDR1 reads ENHRY; CDR2 reads SYGVKD. Here the CDR3 DNA reads TGTGCCATCGGGATTCAGGGGAGTTCACCCCTCCACTTT. It yields the protein CAIGIQGSSPLHF.

The chain couples TRBV12-3 or TRBV12-4 to TRBJ2-3; TRBD2 matches 9 bases. CDR3 size: 16 residues. J lost 3 bases, V lost 5 bases, and 9 bases had no gene match. The CDR3 coding sequence is TGTGCCAGCAGTCCCGAGGGAGCGGGAGGAACAGATACGCAGTATTTT. Protein sequence: CASSPEGAGGTDTQYF.

This chain joins TRBV27 and TRBJ2-3, with 11 positions matching TRBD1. CDR1 and CDR2 (germline): MNHEY, SMNVEV (reference sequence). V was pared by 5 bases and J by 5 bases, with 6 bases of the junction left unmatched. This CDR3 contains 15 residues. This chain's CDR3 is CASSLGTGGRDTQYF. In nucleotides, the CDR3 is TGTGCCAGCAGTCTCGGGACAGGGGGGAGAGATACGCAGTATTTT.

Only a few counts were recorded for this clonotype. The chain is built from TRBV7-2 and TRBJ2-1; tentative D call: TRBD2 (7 bases). V lost 1 base and J 6 bases, leaving 16 bases between the germline ends. Per the germline V gene, CDR1 is SGHTA and CDR2 is FQGNSA. The CDR3 runs to 16 residues. The CDR3, as DNA: TGTGCCAGCAGCTTAGGGGGCGGGGGCGGGTCCAATGAGCAGTTCTTC. Translating it yields CASSLGGGGGSNEQFF.

This clonotype occurred a few times. The V and J genes are TRBV29-1 and TRBJ2-2, with 7 bases aligning to TRBD1. The CDR3 is 13 residues long. V trimming: 7 bases; J trimming: 7 bases; junction bases outside the gene matches: 9. Germline CDR1 and CDR2: SQVTM and ANQGSEA. This CDR3 reads CSADSGGIGELFF. The CDR3 DNA reads TGCAGCGCCGATTCAGGGGGAATCGGGGAGCTGTTTTTT.

This clonotype was seen a few times. The chain combines TRBV3-1 with TRBJ1-5; no definite D call. There are 14 residues in the CDR3. Germline V gene lookup returns CDR1 LGHDT and CDR2 YNNKEL (reference sequence). V lost 4 bases and J 0 bases, leaving 7 bases between the germline ends. In nucleotides, the CDR3 is TGTGCCAGCAGCCCCTGGCATAGCAATCAGCCCCAGCATTTT. Protein product: CASSPWHSNQPQHF.

This clonotype was seen a handful of times. The chain links TRBV6-1 to TRBJ2-7, with D perhaps matching TRBD1 or TRBD2 (6 bases each). This CDR3 has 14 residues. Trimming cost V 3 bases and J 3 bases, with 12 bases left between them. CDR1 and CDR2 (germline): MNHNS, SASEGT. CDR3 DNA: TGTGCCAGCAGTGAGACGGAGGGGGGCTACGAGCAGTACGTC. Its protein product is CASSETEGGYEQYV.

In this sample, this clonotype turned up a few times. This chain links TRBV20-1 with TRBJ1-2; D perhaps matches TRBD1 (5 bases). Trimming shortened V by 0 bases and J by 8 bases, and 10 bases separated the two germline ends. This CDR3 is built from 12 residues. Germline values: CDR1 DFQATT, CDR2 SNEGSKA (reference sequence). The CDR3 DNA is TGCAGTGCTAGAGAGGGGCCCTTCGGCTACACCTTC. Translating gives CSAREGPFGYTF.

This sequence joins TRBV3-1 and TRBJ1-1; D gene unclear. Germline loops: CDR1 LGHDT, CDR2 YNNKEL (reference sequence). The CDR3 contains 12 residues. Trimming removed 3 bases from V and 4 bases from J, with 6 bases in between. CDR3 bases: TGTGCCAGCAGCCACGGGGTCACTGAAGCTTTCTTT. It is translated as CASSHGVTEAFF.

Details on this clonotype: A much larger clone differs from this one at a single base, so this may be a read error. The chain links TRBV6-1 to TRBJ1-1; TRBD1 matches at 10 bases. The CDR3 loop spans 15 amino acids. Germline CDR1 is MNHNS and CDR2 is SASEGT. In DNA form, the CDR3 reads TGTGGCAGCACCCCGTTCGGGACAGGGGCCACTGAAGCTTTCTTT. Translated: CGSTPFGTGATEAFF.

This clonotype appeared a few times. The V call is TRBV12-3 or TRBV12-4, the J call TRBJ2-1; 12 positions match TRBD2. The V and J ends lost 3 bases and 12 bases, in that order; junction bases with no gene match: 6. The CDR3 spans 14 residues. CDR3 sequence (DNA): TGTGCCAGCAGTTTCCTAGCGGGGGGGCGGGGGCAGTTCTTC. Protein sequence: CASSFLAGGRGQFF.

For this clonotype: Germline is not matched at one junction end, which may reflect a read error. The chain recombines TRBV11-2 with TRBJ2-2; D uncertain. The CDR3 runs to 19 residues. Germline lookup yields CDR1 SGHAT and CDR2 FQNNGV. Written as DNA, the CDR3 is TGTACCAGCAGCTTAAATTTGGGGTCAAACTTCCTGAACACCGGGGAGCTGTTTTTT. Residues: CTSSLNLGSNFLNTGELFF.

V gene TRBV5-1 combines with J gene TRBJ2-2; the D is unclear. This CDR3 contains 14 residues. CDR1 is SGHRS and CDR2 is YFSETQ in the germline V gene. V was cut by 0 bases and J by 5 bases, with 8 bases left in between. The CDR3 region is CASSLADMTGELFF. DNA of the CDR3: TGCGCCAGCAGCTTGGCTGACATGACCGGGGAGCTGTTTTTT. The whole variable domain, filled in from reference TRBV5-1 and TRBJ2-2, reads KAGVTQTPRYLIKTRGQQVTLSCSPISGHRSVSWYQQTPGQGLQFLFEYFSETQRNKGNFPGRFSGRQFSNSRSEMNVSTLELGDSALYLCASSLADMTGELFFGEGSRLTVL.

The table lists this clonotype with many counts. The chain couples TRBV9 to TRBJ1-3; possibly TRBD1 for D (5 bases). The CDR3 runs to 14 residues. Germline V lookup: CDR1 SGDLS, CDR2 YYNGEE. The V gene lost 7 bases and the J gene lost 0 bases, with 11 bases spanning the gap. CDR3 sequence reads: CASGDGRSGNTIYF. For the CDR3, the DNA is TGTGCCAGCGGGGACGGGCGCTCTGGAAACACCATATATTTT.

The CDR3 reads CASSRGHQDHLHF. The CDR3 nucleotides read TGCGCCAGCAGCCGCGGCCACCAGGATCATCTCCACTTT. J is TRBJ1-6 and V is TRBV5-1; no definite D call. This CDR3 comprises 13 residues. V lost 4 bases and J 16 bases, leaving 18 bases between the germline ends. Germline V gene data show CDR1 as SGHRS and CDR2 as YFSETQ.